This TCR beta chain emerged from a study of cytomegalovirus exposure and HLA in healthy donors. The germline CDR1 and CDR2 sequences are SGHRS and YFSETQ. CDR3 length: 17 amino acids. The V and J ends lost 0 bases and 6 bases, in that order; junction bases with no gene match: 8. In its sample, this clone is medium-sized. In the PCR, 60 Vbeta and 13 Jbeta primers were used. Measured with immunoSEQ multiplex PCR; TCRdb has only the in-frame clones, and not every one. This sample carries about 70,000 clones, roughly 88% of them seen once, and the ten largest clones take roughly 2%. This receptor was taken from a woman in her twenties or thirties in good health and CMV-seronegative. The sequenced sample was PBMCs. The genes are TRBV5-1 and TRBJ1-5; 11 nucleotides agree with TRBD1. CDR3 DNA sequence: TGCGCCAGCAGCTTGGTCCCGGGACAGGGGGACGGTCAGCCCCAGCATTTT. Translation gives CASSLVPGQGDGQPQHF.